These T cell receptor beta chains were read from a single sample in a study of graft-versus-host responses after intestinal transplantation. These receptors are not linked to any known antigen. Clones were sequenced by immunoSEQ multiplex PCR, and TCRdb holds only the in-frame ones, with some missing. The table includes 90,000 to 150,000 clones, 85% to 95% detected once. Source: unstimulated CD8+ T cells sorted from spleen or lymph node cells, taken before intestinal transplant. These receptors were taken from a human donor who received an intestinal transplant. Each CDR3 is given without its conserved first and last residue. The order of the fields is V gene, J gene, CDR3 length, CDR3 protein.

TRBV28,TRBJ2-1,12,ASSPDLHYNEQF
TRBV30,TRBJ2-7,14,AWSEKTGNTLYEQY
TRBV29-1,TRBJ2-5,11,SVEPGDQETQY
TRBV19,TRBJ1-1,10,ASKDGGTEAF
TRBV6-5,TRBJ2-7,13,ASSLAGTGEYEQY
TRBV29-1,TRBJ2-1,13,SVERGRSPEGEQF
TRBV5-6,TRBJ2-1,10,ASSLLRNEQF
TRBV4-3,TRBJ1-2,13,ASSQGSGGGYGYT
TRBV19,TRBJ2-5,13,ASSSRSGRAETQY
TRBV2,TRBJ1-2,13,ASSEGTGTNYGYT
TRBV28,TRBJ1-2,11,ASSTTDYYGYT
TRBV10-2,TRBJ2-1,12,ASSRTSGYNEQF
TRBV5-6,TRBJ1-1,13,ASSLVRGLNTEAF
TRBV28,TRBJ2-7,9,APREGTLQY
TRBV28,TRBJ2-1,16,ASSRLPGGVLASDEQF
TRBV27,TRBJ2-7,12,ASSSSGTYYEQY
TRBV7-3,TRBJ2-3,13,ASSFGTLLTDTQY
TRBV29-1,TRBJ2-3,11,SVDRTGTDTQY
TRBV28,TRBJ2-1,14,ASSPIPGGSYNEQF
TRBV27,TRBJ1-1,12,ASSLYGSSTEAF
TRBV6-1,TRBJ2-3,14,ASSEGFWGRTDTQY
TRBV18,TRBJ2-2,9,ASSPSRELF
TRBV28,TRBJ1-1,15,ASSSLTGTVMNTEAF
TRBV27,TRBJ2-4,13,ASSPHTIAKNIQY
TRBV11-2,-,10,ASSLDTYEQY
TRBV27,TRBJ2-5,13,ASSSPRLAGETQY
TRBV7-8,TRBJ1-1,13,ASSLYRDGNTEAF
TRBV28,TRBJ2-1,13,ASSLRGTTPNEQF
TRBV4-1,TRBJ2-7,14,ASSQTGLEGSYEQY
TRBV10-3,TRBJ1-1,10,AISEANTEAF
TRBV15,TRBJ2-1,14,ATSSPGGLSYNEQF
TRBV2,TRBJ2-1,14,ASRYPGTGLLDEQF
TRBV9,TRBJ1-6,13,ASSYSSSYNSPLH
TRBV5-1,TRBJ2-1,13,ASSIEFSSYNEQF
TRBV4-1,TRBJ2-3,12,ASSLDLNTDTQY
TRBV5-6,TRBJ2-7,14,ASSLGDRGFAYEQY
TRBV5-6,TRBJ2-5,14,ASSFPSGPSRETQY
TRBV27,TRBJ2-1,12,ASSLQGPYNEQF
TRBV6-5,TRBJ2-7,11,ASTSGSPSEQY
TRBV28,TRBJ2-7,14,ASSLPTSGLSYEQY
TRBV6-1,TRBJ2-3,13,ASRALAGVTDTQY
TRBV19,TRBJ1-1,10,ASKWGNTEAF
TRBV19,TRBJ2-1,14,ASSRIAGDTYNEQF
TRBV19,-,11,ASSPGLAGEQY
TRBV28,TRBJ2-1,16,ASSLWWNEEAGGLEQF
TRBV28,TRBJ2-7,9,ASSRTGRQY
TRBV6-5,TRBJ2-3,11,ASRPGDSDTQY